What follows are 6 T cell receptor beta chains derived from one specimen sequenced in a study of CD8+ T cells in alopecia areata. Extracted RNA was reverse transcribed, and the resulting cDNA served as sequencing template. Sequenced by immunoSEQ multiplex PCR; TCRdb stores in-frame clones only, minus some. The sample gives 120,000 or so clones, around 60% of which show up once; 4.5% to 6% is in the top ten. The sample's treatment: oral pan-JAK inhibitor, 5-10 mg twice daily. This sample comprised CD4+ T cells sorted from blood, obtained at week 4, from a patient treated with tofacitinib. These receptors originate from a human donor with alopecia areata.

In its sample, this clone was seen once. The genes are TRBV5-1 and TRBJ2-3, with 10 bases lining up with TRBD2. After removal of 3 bases from V and 3 bases from J, the junction contained 7 bases not matched to a gene. Germline-derived CDR1 and CDR2 are SGHRS and YFSETQ. This CDR3 is 16 amino acids long. This CDR3 is CASSSSSGGWTDTQYF. Written as DNA, the CDR3 is TGCGCCAGCAGCTCATCTAGCGGGGGATGGACAGATACGCAGTATTTT.

The chain uses TRBV27 and TRBJ1-5; 9 nucleotides line up with TRBD1. The germline CDR1 and CDR2 sequences are MNHEY and SMNVEV (reference sequence). CDR3 length: 16 amino acids. V trimming: 1 base; J trimming: 6 bases; junction bases outside the gene matches: 7. CDR3 region: CASSLWAGQGIQPQHF. CDR3 bases: TGTGCCAGCAGTTTATGGGCAGGACAGGGGATTCAGCCCCAGCATTTT.

This chain joins TRBV7-9 and TRBJ2-1, with a possible D match to TRBD2 (5 bases). The CDR3 runs 15 residues. The germline V gene encodes CDR1 SEHNR and CDR2 FQNEAQ (reference sequence). V shed 8 bases and J shed 5 bases, with 19 bases lying between them. The CDR3 coding sequence is TGTGCCAGCCTGCGCGTGGATGCGGGCCACAATGAGCAGTTCTTC. Translation gives CASLRVDAGHNEQFF.

This clone came up a few times. The chain couples TRBV2 to TRBJ2-5; no firm D call. This CDR3 region has 11 residues. Trimming shortened V by 7 bases and J by 2 bases, and 5 bases separated the two germline ends. Germline lookup yields CDR1 SNHLY and CDR2 FYNNEI. This chain's CDR3 is CASTTQETQYF. CDR3 sequence (DNA): TGTGCCAGCACCACTCAAGAGACCCAGTACTTC. Supplemented by reference TRBV2 and TRBJ2-5, the full variable domain reads EPEVTQTPSHQVTQMGQEVILRCVPISNHLYFYWYRQILGQKVEFLVSFYNNEISEKSEIFDDQFSVERPDGSNFTLKIRSTKLEDSAMYFCASTTQETQYFGPGTRLLVL.

The chain uses TRBV19 and TRBJ1-1, with D possibly being TRBD1 (6 bases). The germline V and J ends were trimmed by 4 bases and 6 bases, with 18 bases remaining between them. Looked up from germline, CDR1 is LNHDA and CDR2 is SQIVND (reference sequence). CDR3 length: 15 residues. The CDR3 loop reads CASSTLQGSRAEAFF. CDR3 nucleotides: TGTGCCAGTAGTACATTACAGGGATCCCGCGCTGAAGCTTTCTTT.

This clone showed up just a few times. J is TRBJ1-2 and V is TRBV11-1, with D unresolved. Germline V CDR1 and CDR2: SGHAT, FQDESV (reference sequence). V was shortened by 5 bases and J by 11 bases, with 18 bases between the two germline ends. This CDR3 contains 13 residues. The CDR3 sequence is CASSRDIGTGYTF. The CDR3, as DNA: TGTGCCAGCAGCCGCGACATCGGAACGGGGTACACCTTC.